The rows below give T cell receptor beta chains drawn from one sample of a study of blood T cell repertoires in COVID-19. TCRdb's table, derived via immunoSEQ multiplex PCR, lists solely in-frame clones and lacks some. The repertoire includes 95,000 to 150,000 clones, 80% to 90% of them detected once, and around 2.1% sits in the top ten. Sequenced material: peripheral blood. The receptors stem from a woman aged 50 to 60 with acute or convalescent COVID-19. Each CDR3 is given with its conserved first and last residue. The D gene is left open where the match is weak. The listing skips clone size in some rows; elsewhere it reads once, few, many or a size class.

j_call v_call d_call clone_size cdr3_nt cdr3_aa
TRBJ2-6 TRBV25-1 TRBD1 - TGTGCCAGCAGTAACCGACAGGGCTTAAGCTCTGGGGCCAACGTCCTGACTTTC CASSNRQGLSSGANVLTF
TRBJ2-3 TRBV13 - - TGTGCCAGCAGCTCCATAGCGGACGGGGGCACAGATACGCAGTATTTT CASSSIADGGTDTQYF
TRBJ1-2 TRBV18 TRBD1 - TGTGCCAGCTCACCACCGGGACAGGGCCTCTATGGCTACACCTTC CASSPPGQGLYGYTF
TRBJ2-5 TRBV5-1 - - TGCGCCAGCAGCTTGGTTGCAGGGGAAGAGACCCAGTACTTC CASSLVAGEETQYF
TRBJ2-3 TRBV7-2 TRBD2 - TGTGCCAGCAGCTTAAGCGGGGGTTACACAGATACGCAGTATTTT CASSLSGGYTDTQYF
TRBJ2-7 TRBV3-1/TRBV3-2 - - TGTGCCAGCAGCCAAAATCCGGGGGGCCACGAGCAGTACTTC CASSQNPGGHEQYF
TRBJ2-7 TRBV13 TRBD1 - TGTGCCAGCAGCTTAGGGAGGGACAGTCCGACGAGAGAGCAGTACTTC CASSLGRDSPTREQYF
TRBJ1-4 TRBV25-1 TRBD1 - TGTGCCAGCAGCCGGGACAGCGCTAATGAAAAACTGTTTTTT CASSRDSANEKLFF
TRBJ2-1 TRBV19 TRBD2 - TGTGCCAGTAGTAGGCCAGCGGGGGGGTACAATGAGCAGTTCTTC CASSRPAGGYNEQFF
TRBJ1-3 TRBV18 - - TGTGCCAGCTCACCAAGGACTGATGCTAACACCATATATTTT CASSPRTDANTIYF
TRBJ2-3 TRBV9 TRBD2 - TGTGCCAGCAGCGTAGTTAGCGGGGGTGGTACAGATACGCAGTATTTT CASSVVSGGGTDTQYF
TRBJ1-1 TRBV5-4 TRBD1 - TGTGCCAGCAGGGGACAGGGCTACACTGAAGCTTTCTTT CASRGQGYTEAFF
TRBJ2-1 TRBV9 TRBD1 - TGTGCCAGCAGCGTAAGAGGGGGCGCCTACAATGAGCAGTTCTTC CASSVRGGAYNEQFF
TRBJ2-5 TRBV10-1 TRBD1 - TGCGCCAGCAGTGAGCCCCGAACGGGACAGGGAGCATCAAGGTCAGAGACCCAGTACTTC CASSEPRTGQGASRSETQYF
TRBJ1-3 TRBV5-5 TRBD1 - TGTGCCAGCAGCTACAGGGGAATACCTGGAAACACCATATATTTT CASSYRGIPGNTIYF
TRBJ1-3 TRBV11-2 - - TGTGCCAGCAGGCTGACAGGTGGGCACTCTGGAAACACCATATATTTT CASRLTGGHSGNTIYF
TRBJ2-7 TRBV7-9 - - TGTGCCAGCAGCTTAGTGGGACTCAAAACCTCCTACGAGCAGTACTTC CASSLVGLKTSYEQYF
TRBJ2-3 TRBV18 - - TGTGCCAGCGCCCGAAGCCCAGATACGCAGTATTTT CASARSPDTQYF
TRBJ1-6 TRBV6-1 - - TGTGCCAGCAGAGAAGCCCGGGGTAATTCACCCCTCCACTTT CASREARGNSPLHF
TRBJ2-3 TRBV5-1 - - TGCGCCAGCAGCTCCGGGGTCGACAGGGAGGCTAAGGATACGCAGTATTTT CASSSGVDREAKDTQYF
TRBJ2-6 TRBV27 - few TGTGCCAGCAGGAAGGACAGCCCTGGGGCCAACGTCCTGACTTTC CASRKDSPGANVLTF
TRBJ1-2 TRBV7-2 TRBD1 - TGTGCCAGCAGCTTGGGACAGGCGACCACCTATGGCTACACCTTC CASSLGQATTYGYTF
TRBJ2-7 TRBV7-7 - - TGTGCCAGCAGCCCCGGGACTGGATCCTACGAGCAGTACTTC CASSPGTGSYEQYF
TRBJ2-5 TRBV5-4 TRBD2 - TGTGCCAGCAGCTTGGTAGGGACTAGCGTGCAAGAGACCCAGTACTTC CASSLVGTSVQETQYF
TRBJ2-2 TRBV19 - - TGTGCCAGTAGTATTCTAGGCCAAAACACCGGGGAGCTGTTTTTT CASSILGQNTGELFF
TRBJ2-7 TRBV7-2 TRBD2 - TGTGCCAGCAGCTTAGGACTAGCGGGAACATACGAGCAGTACTTC CASSLGLAGTYEQYF
TRBJ2-5 TRBV29-1 TRBD2 - TGCAGCGTTGTAGCGGGACTTCTGGAGACCCAGTACTTC CSVVAGLLETQYF
TRBJ2-5 TRBV5-1 TRBD1 - TGCGCCAGCGGGTCACCGGGACAGGGGTTCGAGACCCAGTACTTC CASGSPGQGFETQYF
TRBJ2-1 TRBV4-2 TRBD2 - TGTGCCAGCGGACAGCGGGAGCTCTTGGGCTACAATGAGCAGTTCTTC CASGQRELLGYNEQFF
TRBJ1-2 TRBV5-4 - - TGTGCCAGCAGCCAGTTCACGGGGGGATATGGCTACACCTTC CASSQFTGGYGYTF
TRBJ2-1 TRBV7-8 - - TGTGCCAGCAGCTTGTACGACTTGAGCGATGAGCAGTTCTTC CASSLYDLSDEQFF
TRBJ2-7 TRBV7-9 TRBD2 - TGTGCCAGCAGCTTCCTCGGCCAGCGGGGTCCTTACGAGCAGTACTTC CASSFLGQRGPYEQYF
TRBJ2-3 TRBV13 TRBD1 - TGTGCCAGCAGCCTCAATAGGTGGGACAGCCCTAGCACAGATACGCAGTATTTT CASSLNRWDSPSTDTQYF
TRBJ2-1 TRBV30 TRBD2 - TGTGCCTGGAGTCCCCGACTAGCGGGGGCATACAATGAGCAGTTCTTC CAWSPRLAGAYNEQFF
TRBJ2-1 TRBV6-2/TRBV6-3 - few TGTGCCAGCAGTTACGGCAACAGCAATGAGCAGTTCTTC CASSYGNSNEQFF
TRBJ2-2 TRBV5-4 TRBD1 - TGTGCCAGCAGCGCAGACAGGGTTGGAACCGGGGAGCTGTTTTTT CASSADRVGTGELFF
TRBJ1-1 TRBV7-2 TRBD1 once TGTGCCAGCAGCCGTCAAGACAGGGGGAGTACTGAAGCTTTCTTT CASSRQDRGSTEAFF